The 23 T cell receptor beta chains below come from one sample, sequenced in a study of blood T cell repertoires in COVID-19. Method: immunoSEQ multiplex PCR; TCRdb's copy keeps in-frame clones and lacks some. The table has approximately 28,000 clones, around 87% seen once. Material for sequencing was peripheral blood. These receptors came from a human donor in a cohort sampled during active COVID-19.

The chain recombines TRBV6-2 or TRBV6-3 with TRBJ1-1; D may be TRBD1 (5 bases). V lost 6 bases to trimming and J lost 0 bases, with 20 bases between them. Germline-derived CDR1 and CDR2 are MNHEY and SVGEGT. The CDR3 is made up of 17 amino acids. The CDR3 nucleotides are TGTGCCAGCAGCCACGTAAGGGGCGTAAGAATGAACACTGAAGCTTTCTTT. Residues: CASSHVRGVRMNTEAFF.

The V call is TRBV6-1, the J call TRBJ1-5; maybe TRBD1 (5 bases). Trimming stripped 2 bases from V and 4 bases from J, with 15 bases between. The CDR3 extends over 16 amino acids. Germline assignment: CDR1 MNHNS and CDR2 SASEGT. The CDR3 DNA is TGTGCCAGCAGTGAAATGGACAAGGGAGGGAATCAGCCCCAGCATTTT. Amino acids: CASSEMDKGGNQPQHF.

The V call is TRBV2, the J call TRBJ1-3; no firm D call. Between the trimmed V and J ends, which lost 3 bases and 2 bases, there was a span of 11 bases. Germline V gene sequence: CDR1 SNHLY, CDR2 FYNNEI. The CDR3 covers 15 residues. Written as DNA, the CDR3 is TGTGCCAGCAGTGAGTGGAGGTTGACTGGAAACACCATATATTTT. Its translation: CASSEWRLTGNTIYF.

In this sample, this clone turned up a few times. This chain joins TRBV5-5 and TRBJ1-2, with 8 bases lining up with TRBD1. The CDR3 sequence is 16 residues long. Unmatched junction bases numbered 15, after V lost 4 bases and J lost 7 bases. The germline V gene encodes CDR1 SGHKS and CDR2 YYEKEE (reference sequence). In DNA form, the CDR3 reads TGTGCCAGCAGCCCTAATTGGGCAGGGGGCGGATTTGGCTACACCTTC. This translates into CASSPNWAGGGFGYTF.

This clone was seen only once. J is TRBJ1-1 and V is TRBV4-2, with D perhaps matching TRBD1 (5 bases). The V end lost 4 bases, the J end lost 3 bases, and 15 bases lay between the germline ends. Germline assignment: CDR1 LGHNA and CDR2 YNFKEQ. The CDR3 extends over 15 amino acids. CDR3 loop: CASSRGGTLDTEAFF. The CDR3 nucleotides read TGTGCCAGCAGCCGGGGGGGGACTTTGGACACTGAAGCTTTCTTT.

In its sample, this clone was seen once. The chain uses TRBV15 and TRBJ2-5; the D gene is possibly TRBD1 (6 bases). Germline values: CDR1 LNHNV, CDR2 YYDKDF (reference sequence). The ends were cut back, 3 bases at V and 2 bases at J, with 10 bases in the middle. CDR3 length: 14 amino acids. CDR3 nucleotides: TGTGCCACCAGCAGGGGGGCAGGACAAGAGACCCAGTACTTC. Its protein is CATSRGAGQETQYF.

The rearrangement joins TRBV9 to TRBJ2-3; perhaps TRBD1 as D (5 bases). Germline V gene sequence: CDR1 SGDLS, CDR2 YYNGEE. The CDR3 runs to 15 residues. Trimming removed 2 bases from V and 2 bases from J, with 12 bases in between. The CDR3 is CASSVRQINTDTQYF. In DNA form, the CDR3 reads TGTGCCAGCAGCGTTCGACAGATAAACACAGATACGCAGTATTTT.

The V and J genes are TRBV19 and TRBJ1-1, with D possibly being TRBD1 (6 bases). V was clipped by 0 bases and J by 4 bases, with 9 bases between them. The germline gives CDR1 LNHDA, CDR2 SQIVND (reference sequence). CDR3 size: 14 residues. The CDR3 spells CASSIDRGGTEAFF. CDR3 DNA sequence: TGTGCCAGTAGTATAGATAGGGGGGGCACTGAAGCTTTCTTT.

The rearrangement links TRBV5-1 to TRBJ2-7, with unresolved D. Germline CDR1 is SGHRS and CDR2 is YFSETQ. V was shortened by 1 base and J by 3 bases, with 8 bases between the two germline ends. The CDR3 has 13 residues. CDR3 DNA sequence: TGCGCCAGCAGCTTGCAGTACGACTACGAGCAGTACTTC. Encoded protein: CASSLQYDYEQYF.

The chain employs TRBV3-1 (or the pseudogene TRBV3-2) and TRBJ2-7; 7 nucleotides match TRBD1. CDR1 is LGHDT, CDR2 YNNKEL, per germline (reference sequence). This CDR3 has 14 residues. Losses at the gene ends were 4 bases for V and 6 bases for J; bases not matched to a gene: 9. CDR3 loop: CASSPSTGIGEQYF. In nucleotides, the CDR3 is TGTGCCAGCAGCCCTTCGACAGGGATCGGCGAGCAGTACTTC.

The chain links TRBV5-1 to TRBJ2-3, with a possible D match to TRBD2 (6 bases). The CDR3 extends over 14 amino acids. V was pared by 6 bases and J by 1 base, with 12 bases between. Germline V gene data show CDR1 as SGHRS and CDR2 as YFSETQ. The CDR3 nucleotides are TGCGCCAGCAACACGGGACTCGGCACAGATACGCAGTATTTT. Translated, it gives CASNTGLGTDTQYF.

The J gene is TRBJ1-5, the V gene TRBV20-1; possible D gene TRBD1, 6 bases. Germline V gene sequence: CDR1 DFQATT, CDR2 SNEGSKA (reference sequence). This CDR3 has 12 amino acids. Trimming took off 3 bases at V and 7 bases at J, with 10 bases between the two ends. The CDR3 reads CSASWGGQPQHF. CDR3 DNA: TGCAGTGCTAGTTGGGGGGGCCAGCCCCAGCATTTT.

J is TRBJ2-7 and V is TRBV3-1 (or the pseudogene TRBV3-2), with D possibly being TRBD2 (6 bases). This CDR3 spans 15 amino acids. V dropped 0 bases and J dropped 9 bases, with 18 bases sitting between them. Germline assignment: CDR1 LGHDT and CDR2 YNNKEL (reference sequence). The CDR3 sequence: CASSQEPGTVLWQYF. Written as DNA, the CDR3 is TGTGCCAGCAGCCAAGAACCCGGGACTGTCCTGTGGCAGTACTTC.

The chain joins TRBV5-1 to TRBJ1-1, with 7 bases identical to TRBD1. The CDR3 contains 16 residues. V shed 2 bases, J shed 1 base, and the junction held 8 bases outside the gene matches. CDR1 is SGHRS, CDR2 YFSETQ, per germline. CDR3: CASSFDTNRGNTEAFF. The DNA of the CDR3 is TGCGCCAGCAGCTTCGATACGAACAGGGGGAACACTGAAGCTTTCTTT.

The gene calls are TRBV4-3 and TRBJ1-4, with D perhaps TRBD1 (6 bases). This CDR3 is 15 amino acids long. V was cut by 7 bases and J by 7 bases, with 19 bases left in between. Germline V gene lookup returns CDR1 LGHNA and CDR2 YSLEER. The CDR3 region is CASNFEWGGPEKLFF. The CDR3 DNA reads as TGCGCCAGCAACTTCGAATGGGGGGGCCCTGAAAAACTGTTTTTT.

The chain carries TRBV3-1 (or the pseudogene TRBV3-2) and TRBJ2-2, with unresolved D. The CDR3 is 12 amino acids. Germline CDR1 reads LGHDT; CDR2 reads YNNKEL (reference sequence). With 4 bases removed from V and 16 bases from J, the gap between germline ends came to 16 bases. The CDR3 loop is CASSLGGSKTFF. The DNA of the CDR3 is TGTGCCAGCAGCCTCGGCGGATCGAAGACGTTTTTT.

The chain uses TRBV5-6 and TRBJ1-4; TRBD1 agrees at 8 bases. The junction had 10 bases not matched to a gene; V was cut back by 4 bases and J by 8 bases. The CDR3 length is 15 residues. The germline gives CDR1 SGHDT, CDR2 YYEEEE. CDR3 DNA: TGTGCCAGCAGCCGCCAGACAGGGGTAGGCGAAAAACTGTTTTTT. It codes for CASSRQTGVGEKLFF. The full variable domain, rest sourced from reference TRBV5-6 and TRBJ1-4, is DAGVTQSPTHLIKTRGQQVTLRCSPKSGHDTVSWYQQALGQGPQFIFQYYEEEERQRGNFPDRFSGHQFPNYSSELNVNALLLGDSALYLCASSRQTGVGEKLFFGSGTQLSVL.

This clone was found a few times. V gene TRBV27 combines with J gene TRBJ2-2; 8 positions agree with TRBD2. CDR3 length equals 17 residues. The V gene end was trimmed by 2 bases and the J gene end by 2 bases; junction bases not matched to a gene: 7. Germline V gene lookup returns CDR1 MNHEY and CDR2 SMNVEV (reference sequence). CDR3 sequence: CASSLRKAGANTGELFF. In nucleotides, the CDR3 is TGTGCCAGCAGTTTAAGGAAAGCGGGGGCTAACACCGGGGAGCTGTTTTTT.

The V call is TRBV9, the J call TRBJ1-5, with 7 positions matching TRBD1. The CDR3 runs to 15 residues. Trimming at V came to 2 bases and at J to 1 base, leaving 3 bases not matched to a gene. In germline, CDR1 is SGDLS, CDR2 YYNGEE. The CDR3 coding sequence is TGTGCCAGCAGCGTCGAGGGGGCGAGCAATCAGCCCCAGCATTTT. It is translated as CASSVEGASNQPQHF. Variable domain in full (rest from reference TRBV9 and TRBJ1-5): DSGVTQTPKHLITATGQRVTLRCSPRSGDLSVYWYQQSLDQGLQFLIQYYNGEERAKGNILERFSAQQFPDLHSELNLSSLELGDSALYFCASSVEGASNQPQHFGDGTRLSIL.

V is TRBV5-1 and J is TRBJ1-3; D remains ambiguous. Germline CDR1 is SGHRS and CDR2 is YFSETQ. The ends were cut back, 0 bases at V and 0 bases at J, with 10 bases in the middle. CDR3 length equals 16 residues. The DNA for the CDR3 is TGCGCCAGCAGCTTGGCCCTCGTTAACTCTGGAAACACCATATATTTT. The encoded protein is CASSLALVNSGNTIYF.

This chain uses TRBV12-3 or TRBV12-4 with TRBJ2-7; possibly TRBD1 for D (6 bases). The CDR3 sequence is 13 residues long. V was shortened by 6 bases and J by 4 bases, with 13 bases between the two germline ends. CDR3: CASSQHRVYEQYF. In DNA form, the CDR3 reads TGTGCCAGCAGCCAACACAGGGTGTACGAGCAGTACTTC.

The rearrangement joins TRBV5-6 to TRBJ2-5; 7 positions agree with TRBD1. After removal of 0 bases from V and 5 bases from J, the junction contained 1 base not matched to a gene. The length of the CDR3 is 13 residues. The V gene's germline CDR1 is SGHDT and CDR2 YYEEEE. CDR3 loop: CASSLGRGETQYF. The CDR3 nucleotides read TGTGCCAGCAGCTTGGGCAGGGGGGAGACCCAGTACTTC. Full variable domain (outside the CDR3, taken from reference TRBV5-6 and TRBJ2-5): DAGVTQSPTHLIKTRGQQVTLRCSPKSGHDTVSWYQQALGQGPQFIFQYYEEEERQRGNFPDRFSGHQFPNYSSELNVNALLLGDSALYLCASSLGRGETQYFGPGTRLLVL.

V is TRBV12-3 or TRBV12-4 and J is TRBJ1-1; D is perhaps TRBD1 (5 bases). The length of the CDR3 is 13 residues. V dropped 3 bases and J dropped 4 bases, with 9 bases sitting between them. The CDR3 loop is CASSFQGFTEAFF. CDR3 sequence (DNA): TGTGCCAGCAGTTTCCAGGGCTTCACTGAAGCTTTCTTT.